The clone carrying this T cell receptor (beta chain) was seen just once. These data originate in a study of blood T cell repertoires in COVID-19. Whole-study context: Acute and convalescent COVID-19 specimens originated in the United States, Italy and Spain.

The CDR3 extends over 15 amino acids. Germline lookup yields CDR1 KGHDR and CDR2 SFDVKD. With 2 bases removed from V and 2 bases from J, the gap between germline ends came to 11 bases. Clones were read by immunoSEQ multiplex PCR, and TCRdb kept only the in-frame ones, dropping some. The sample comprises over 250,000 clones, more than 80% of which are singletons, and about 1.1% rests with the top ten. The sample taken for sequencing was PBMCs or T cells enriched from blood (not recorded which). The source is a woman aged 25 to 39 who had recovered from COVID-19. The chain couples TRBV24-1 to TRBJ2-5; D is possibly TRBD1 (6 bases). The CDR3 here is CATSDSHRAQETQYF. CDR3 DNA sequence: TGTGCCACCAGTGATTCTCACAGGGCGCAAGAGACCCAGTACTTC.